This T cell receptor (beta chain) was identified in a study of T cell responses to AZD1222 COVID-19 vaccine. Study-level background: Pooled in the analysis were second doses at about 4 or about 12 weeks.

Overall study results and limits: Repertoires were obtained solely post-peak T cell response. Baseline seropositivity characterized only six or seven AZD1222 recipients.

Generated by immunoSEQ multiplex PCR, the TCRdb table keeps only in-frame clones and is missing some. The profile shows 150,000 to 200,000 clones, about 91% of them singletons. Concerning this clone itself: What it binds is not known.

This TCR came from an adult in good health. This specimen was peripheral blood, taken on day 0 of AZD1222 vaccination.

The CDR3 bases are TGCGCCAGCAGTGTCGGACAGGGTGGCACAGATACGCAGTATTTT. Protein product: CASSVGQGGTDTQYF. The gene calls are TRBV10-1 and TRBJ2-3; 8 bases map to TRBD1. V dropped 4 bases and J dropped 1; count of bases not matched to a gene: 4. Germline V gene lookup returns CDR1 WNHNN and CDR2 SYGVQD (reference sequence). The CDR3 has 15 amino acids.